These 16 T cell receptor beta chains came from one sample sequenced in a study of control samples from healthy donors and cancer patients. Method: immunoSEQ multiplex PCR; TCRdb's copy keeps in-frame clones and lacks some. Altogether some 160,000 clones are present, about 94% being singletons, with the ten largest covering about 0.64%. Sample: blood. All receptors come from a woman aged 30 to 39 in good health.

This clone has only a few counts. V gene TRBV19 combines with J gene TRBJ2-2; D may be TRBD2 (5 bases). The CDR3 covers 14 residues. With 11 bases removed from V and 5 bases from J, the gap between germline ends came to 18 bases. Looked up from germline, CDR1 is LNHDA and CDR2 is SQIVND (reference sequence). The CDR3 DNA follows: TGTGCCGGAAGTCGGAGGTCGGGGACCGGGGAGCTGTTTTTT. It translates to CAGSRRSGTGELFF.

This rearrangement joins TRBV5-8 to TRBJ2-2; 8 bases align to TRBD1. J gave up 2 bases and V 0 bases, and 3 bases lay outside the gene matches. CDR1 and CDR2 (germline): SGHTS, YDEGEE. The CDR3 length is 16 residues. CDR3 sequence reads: CASSLVGQGNTGELFF. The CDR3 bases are TGTGCCAGCAGCTTGGTTGGACAGGGTAACACCGGGGAGCTGTTTTTT.

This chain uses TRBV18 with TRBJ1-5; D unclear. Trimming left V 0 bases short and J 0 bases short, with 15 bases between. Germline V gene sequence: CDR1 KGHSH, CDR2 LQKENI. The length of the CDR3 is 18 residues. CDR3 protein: CASSPPGFEGLSNQPQHF. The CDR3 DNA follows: TGTGCCAGCTCACCACCAGGATTTGAGGGCCTTAGCAATCAGCCCCAGCATTTT.

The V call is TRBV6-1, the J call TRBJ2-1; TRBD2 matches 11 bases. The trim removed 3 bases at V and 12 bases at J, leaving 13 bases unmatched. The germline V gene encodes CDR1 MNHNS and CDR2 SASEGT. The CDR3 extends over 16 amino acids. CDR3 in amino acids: CASSELAGGLILGQFF. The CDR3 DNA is TGTGCCAGCAGTGAGCTAGCGGGAGGTTTAATTCTCGGGCAGTTCTTC.

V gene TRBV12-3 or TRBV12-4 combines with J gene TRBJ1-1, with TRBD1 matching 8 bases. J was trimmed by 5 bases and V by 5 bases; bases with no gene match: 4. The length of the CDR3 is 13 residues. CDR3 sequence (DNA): TGTGCCAGCAGTCGGACAGGGCAGACTGAAGCTTTCTTT. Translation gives CASSRTGQTEAFF.

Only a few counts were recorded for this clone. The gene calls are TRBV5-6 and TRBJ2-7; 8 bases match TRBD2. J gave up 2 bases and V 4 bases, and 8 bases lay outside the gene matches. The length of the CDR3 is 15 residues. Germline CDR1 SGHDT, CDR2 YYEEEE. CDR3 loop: CASSLPGGVPYEQYF. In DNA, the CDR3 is TGTGCCAGCAGCCTCCCGGGGGGGGTACCCTACGAGCAGTACTTC.

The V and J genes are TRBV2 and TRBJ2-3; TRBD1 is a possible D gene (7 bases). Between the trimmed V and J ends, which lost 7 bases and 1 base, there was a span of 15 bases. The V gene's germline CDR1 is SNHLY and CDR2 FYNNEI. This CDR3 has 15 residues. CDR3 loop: CASIRRGQGTDTQYF. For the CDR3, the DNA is TGTGCCAGCATAAGGAGGGGGCAAGGCACAGATACGCAGTATTTT. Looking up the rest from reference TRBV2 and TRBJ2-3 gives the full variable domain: EPEVTQTPSHQVTQMGQEVILRCVPISNHLYFYWYRQILGQKVEFLVSFYNNEISEKSEIFDDQFSVERPDGSNFTLKIRSTKLEDSAMYFCASIRRGQGTDTQYFGPGTRLTVL.

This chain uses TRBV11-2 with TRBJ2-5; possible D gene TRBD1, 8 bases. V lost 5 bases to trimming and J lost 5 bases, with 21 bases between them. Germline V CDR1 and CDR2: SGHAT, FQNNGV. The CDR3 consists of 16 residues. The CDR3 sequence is CASSTGQGGPRETQYF. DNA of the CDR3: TGTGCCAGCAGCACTGGACAGGGAGGGCCCCGGGAGACCCAGTACTTC.

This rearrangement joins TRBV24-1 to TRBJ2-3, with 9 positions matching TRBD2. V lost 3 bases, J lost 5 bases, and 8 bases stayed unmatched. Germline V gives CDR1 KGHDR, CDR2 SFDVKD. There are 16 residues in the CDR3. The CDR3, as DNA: TGTGCCACCAGTGATCCAATAGCGGGAGCCATAGATACGCAGTATTTT. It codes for CATSDPIAGAIDTQYF.

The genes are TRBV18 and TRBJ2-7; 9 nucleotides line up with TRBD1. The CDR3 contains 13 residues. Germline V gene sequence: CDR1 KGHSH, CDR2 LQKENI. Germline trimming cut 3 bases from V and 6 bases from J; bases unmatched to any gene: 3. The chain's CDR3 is CASSPGQGVEQYF. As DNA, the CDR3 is TGTGCCAGCTCACCGGGACAGGGAGTCGAGCAGTACTTC.

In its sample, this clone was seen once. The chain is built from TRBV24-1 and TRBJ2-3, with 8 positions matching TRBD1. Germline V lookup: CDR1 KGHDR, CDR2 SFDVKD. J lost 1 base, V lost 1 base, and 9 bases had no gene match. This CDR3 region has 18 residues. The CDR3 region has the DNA TGTGCCACCAGTGATTTCCTTTCAGGGGGCAAAGGCACAGATACGCAGTATTTT. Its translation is CATSDFLSGGKGTDTQYF.

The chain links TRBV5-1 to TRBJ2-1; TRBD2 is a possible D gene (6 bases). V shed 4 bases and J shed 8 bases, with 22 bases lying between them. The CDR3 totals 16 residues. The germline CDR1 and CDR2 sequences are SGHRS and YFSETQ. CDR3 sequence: CASSRADSPSGDEQFF. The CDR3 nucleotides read TGCGCCAGCAGCCGGGCGGATTCCCCCTCGGGGGATGAGCAGTTCTTC.

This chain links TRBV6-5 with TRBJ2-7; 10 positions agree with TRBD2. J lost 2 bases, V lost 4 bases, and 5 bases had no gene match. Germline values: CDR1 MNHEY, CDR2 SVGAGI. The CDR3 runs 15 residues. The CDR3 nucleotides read TGTGCCAGCAGTTTCACTCTAGCGGGAGCCTACGAGCAGTACTTC. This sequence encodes CASSFTLAGAYEQYF.

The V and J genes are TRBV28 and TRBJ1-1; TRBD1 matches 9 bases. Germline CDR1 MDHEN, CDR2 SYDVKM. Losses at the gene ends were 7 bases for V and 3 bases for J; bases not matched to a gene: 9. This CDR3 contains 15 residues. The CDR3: CASTSPGQGHTEAFF. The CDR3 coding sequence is TGTGCCAGCACCTCCCCGGGACAGGGTCACACTGAAGCTTTCTTT.

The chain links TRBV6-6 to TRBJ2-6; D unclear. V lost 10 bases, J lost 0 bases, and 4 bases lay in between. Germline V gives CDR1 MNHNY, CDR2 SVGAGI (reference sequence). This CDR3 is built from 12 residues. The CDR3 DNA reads TGTGCCACCTTCTCTGGGGCCAACGTCCTGACTTTC. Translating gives CATFSGANVLTF.

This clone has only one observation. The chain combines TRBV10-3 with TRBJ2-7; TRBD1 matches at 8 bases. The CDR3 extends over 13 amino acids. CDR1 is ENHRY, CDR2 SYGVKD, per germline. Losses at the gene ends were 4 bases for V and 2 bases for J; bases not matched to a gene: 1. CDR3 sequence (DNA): TGTGCCATCAGTGCACAGGGGGCCTACGAGCAGTACTTC. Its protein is CAISAQGAYEQYF.